This T cell receptor (beta chain) was sequenced for a study of blood T cell repertoires in COVID-19. Overall study context: The analysed material was cDNA or gDNA that came from T cells, B-cell-depleted T cells, or PBMCs.

TCRdb's table, derived via immunoSEQ multiplex PCR, lists solely in-frame clones and lacks some. This table has tens of thousands of clones, more than 85% appearing once. Between the trimmed V and J ends, which lost 0 bases and 2 bases, there was a span of 10 bases. Per the germline V gene, CDR1 is ENHRY and CDR2 is SYGVKD. This CDR3 is built from 15 residues. The sequence was collected from a man in his 70s with active or convalescent COVID-19. Sequenced input: peripheral blood. The chain combines TRBV10-3 with TRBJ2-5; D gene unclear. CDR3 sequence: CAISESPGRQETQYF. The CDR3 nucleotides read TGTGCCATCAGTGAGTCTCCGGGTCGACAAGAGACCCAGTACTTC.